This T cell receptor beta chain derives from a study of T cell changes during pregnancy in multiple sclerosis. This CDR3 has 16 residues. Germline loops: CDR1 SEHNR, CDR2 FQNEAQ (reference sequence). After removal of 4 bases from V and 2 bases from J, the junction contained 7 bases not matched to a gene. Sequencing was performed with immunoSEQ multiplex PCR; in TCRdb, only in-frame clones are kept and a portion is missing. The table records about 20,000 clones, about nine tenths of them present only once. The chain is built from TRBV7-9 and TRBJ2-7; 11 bases match TRBD2. The material was CD8+ T cells from peripheral blood mononuclear cells, obtained after pregnancy. The sequence came from a female donor in good health, enrolled as a control in a pregnancy study. The CDR3 region has the DNA TGTGCCAGCAGCTCCCTAAGTAGCGGGAGGGCCTACGAGCAGTACTTC. Residues: CASSSLSSGRAYEQYF. The full variable domain, rest sourced from reference TRBV7-9 and TRBJ2-7, is DTGVSQNPRHKITKRGQNVTFRCDPISEHNRLYWYRQTLGQGPEFLTYFQNEAQLEKSRLLSDRFSAERPKGSFSTLEIQRTEQGDSAMYLCASSSLSSGRAYEQYFGPGTRLTVT.